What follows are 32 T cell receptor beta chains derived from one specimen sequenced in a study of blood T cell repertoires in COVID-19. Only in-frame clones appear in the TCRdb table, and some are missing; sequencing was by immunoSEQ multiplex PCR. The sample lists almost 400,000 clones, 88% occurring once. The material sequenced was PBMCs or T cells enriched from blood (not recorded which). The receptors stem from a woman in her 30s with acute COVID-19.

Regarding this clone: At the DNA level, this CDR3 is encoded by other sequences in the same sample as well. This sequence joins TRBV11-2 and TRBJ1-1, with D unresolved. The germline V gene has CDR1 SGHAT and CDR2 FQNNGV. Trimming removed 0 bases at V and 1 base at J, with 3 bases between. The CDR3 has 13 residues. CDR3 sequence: CASSLDRNTEAFF. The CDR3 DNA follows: TGTGCCAGCAGCTTAGATCGGAACACTGAAGCTTTCTTT.

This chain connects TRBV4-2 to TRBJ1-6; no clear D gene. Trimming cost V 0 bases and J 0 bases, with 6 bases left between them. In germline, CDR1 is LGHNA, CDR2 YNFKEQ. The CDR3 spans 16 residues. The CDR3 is CASSQDTSSYNSPLHF. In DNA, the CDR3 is TGTGCCAGCAGCCAAGATACAAGCTCCTATAATTCACCCCTCCACTTT.

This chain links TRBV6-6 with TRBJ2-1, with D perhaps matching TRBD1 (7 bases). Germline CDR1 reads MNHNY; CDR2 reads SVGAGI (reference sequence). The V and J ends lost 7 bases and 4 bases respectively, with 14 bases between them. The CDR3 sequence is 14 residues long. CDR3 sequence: CASNGGGSYNEQFF. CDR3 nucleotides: TGTGCCAGCAACGGAGGGGGCTCTTACAATGAGCAGTTCTTC.

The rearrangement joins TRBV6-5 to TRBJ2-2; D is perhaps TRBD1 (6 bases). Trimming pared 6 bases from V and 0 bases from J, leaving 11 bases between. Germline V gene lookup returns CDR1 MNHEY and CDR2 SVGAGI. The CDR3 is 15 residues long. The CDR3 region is CASRIGQSNTGELFF. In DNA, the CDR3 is TGTGCCAGCAGGATCGGACAGTCGAACACCGGGGAGCTGTTTTTT.

DNA of the CDR3: TGTGCCAGCAGCTTTATTTGGGGGGAAGATCAGCCCCAGCATTTT. Translation: CASSFIWGEDQPQHF. V gene TRBV7-2 combines with J gene TRBJ1-5, with D possibly being TRBD1 (5 bases). The V gene lost 3 bases and the J gene lost 5 bases, with 14 bases spanning the gap. The germline CDR1 and CDR2 sequences are SGHTA and FQGNSA. This CDR3 comprises 15 residues.

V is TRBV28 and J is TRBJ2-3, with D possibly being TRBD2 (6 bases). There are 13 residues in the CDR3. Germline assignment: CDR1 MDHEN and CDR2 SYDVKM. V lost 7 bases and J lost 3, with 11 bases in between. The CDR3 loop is CASKVSGTDTQYF. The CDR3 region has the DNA TGTGCCAGCAAAGTTAGCGGTACAGATACGCAGTATTTT.

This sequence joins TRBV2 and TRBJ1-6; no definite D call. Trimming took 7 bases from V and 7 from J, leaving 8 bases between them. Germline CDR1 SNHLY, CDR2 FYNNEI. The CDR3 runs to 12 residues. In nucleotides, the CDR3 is TGTGCCAGCAATTCGCGGAATTCACCCCTCCACTTT. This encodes CASNSRNSPLHF.

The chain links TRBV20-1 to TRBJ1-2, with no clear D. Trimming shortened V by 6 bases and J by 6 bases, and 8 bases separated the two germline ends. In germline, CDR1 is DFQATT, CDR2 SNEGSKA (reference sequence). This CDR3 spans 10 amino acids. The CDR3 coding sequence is TGCAGTGCCCAACTCGATGGCTACACCTTC. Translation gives CSAQLDGYTF.

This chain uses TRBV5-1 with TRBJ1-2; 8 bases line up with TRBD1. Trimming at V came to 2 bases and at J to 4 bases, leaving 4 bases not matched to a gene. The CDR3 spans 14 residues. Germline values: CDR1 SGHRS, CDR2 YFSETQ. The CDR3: CASSLRQGLYGYTF. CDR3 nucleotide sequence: TGCGCCAGCAGCTTAAGACAGGGGCTCTATGGCTACACCTTC.

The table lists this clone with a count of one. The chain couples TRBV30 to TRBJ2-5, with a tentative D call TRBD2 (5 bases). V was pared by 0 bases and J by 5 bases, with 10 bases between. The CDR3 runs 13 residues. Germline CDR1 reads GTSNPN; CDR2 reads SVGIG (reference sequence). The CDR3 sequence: CAWSVGPGETQYF. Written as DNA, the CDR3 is TGTGCCTGGAGTGTAGGCCCGGGGGAGACCCAGTACTTC.

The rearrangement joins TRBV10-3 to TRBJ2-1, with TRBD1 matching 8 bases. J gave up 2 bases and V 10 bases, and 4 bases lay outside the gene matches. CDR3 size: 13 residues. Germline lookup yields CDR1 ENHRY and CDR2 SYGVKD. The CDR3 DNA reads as TGTGCCACGGGACAGGTCGCCTACAATGAGCAGTTCTTC. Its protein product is CATGQVAYNEQFF.

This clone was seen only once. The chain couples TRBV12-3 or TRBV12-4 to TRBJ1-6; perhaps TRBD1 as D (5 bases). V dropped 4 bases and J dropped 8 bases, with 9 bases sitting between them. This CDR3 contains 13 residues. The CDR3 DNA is TGTGCCAGCAGTTCCAGGGTTGATTCACCCCTCCACTTT. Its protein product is CASSSRVDSPLHF.

The CDR3 sequence: CASSIISGANTGELFF. CDR3 nucleotide sequence: TGTGCCAGTAGTATAATTTCGGGGGCGAACACCGGGGAGCTGTTTTTT. The chain uses TRBV19 and TRBJ2-2; weak D call: TRBD2 (6 bases). Germline V gene data show CDR1 as LNHDA and CDR2 as SQIVND (reference sequence). This CDR3 has 16 amino acids. V was trimmed by 2 bases and J by 0 bases, leaving 10 bases between them. Full variable domain (remainder filled in from reference TRBV19 and TRBJ2-2): DGGITQSPKYLFRKEGQNVTLSCEQNLNHDAMYWYRQDPGQGLRLIYYSQIVNDFQKGDIAEGYSVSREKKESFPLTVTSAQKNPTAFYLCASSIISGANTGELFFGEGSRLTVL.

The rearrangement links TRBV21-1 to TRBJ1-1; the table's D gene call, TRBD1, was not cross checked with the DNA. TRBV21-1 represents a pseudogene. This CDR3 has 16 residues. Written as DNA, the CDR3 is TGTGCCAGCAGCAAATTAAGGGGCATGAAGAACACTGAAGCTTTCTTT. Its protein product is CASSKLRGMKNTEAFF.

The CDR3 spells CASSLGANEQFF. The DNA of the CDR3 is TGCGCCAGCAGCTTGGGGGCCAATGAGCAGTTCTTC. This chain uses TRBV5-1 with TRBJ2-1; no definite D call. Germline V gives CDR1 SGHRS, CDR2 YFSETQ. The CDR3 is 12 amino acids. V lost 0 bases and J lost 6, with 4 bases in between.

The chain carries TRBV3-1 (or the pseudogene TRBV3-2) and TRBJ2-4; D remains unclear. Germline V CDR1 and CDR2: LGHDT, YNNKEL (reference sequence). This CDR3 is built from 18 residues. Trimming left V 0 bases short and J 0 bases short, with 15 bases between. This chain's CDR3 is CASSQERSQILAKNIQYF. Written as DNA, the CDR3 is TGTGCCAGCAGCCAAGAAAGGAGCCAAATTCTAGCCAAAAACATTCAGTACTTC.

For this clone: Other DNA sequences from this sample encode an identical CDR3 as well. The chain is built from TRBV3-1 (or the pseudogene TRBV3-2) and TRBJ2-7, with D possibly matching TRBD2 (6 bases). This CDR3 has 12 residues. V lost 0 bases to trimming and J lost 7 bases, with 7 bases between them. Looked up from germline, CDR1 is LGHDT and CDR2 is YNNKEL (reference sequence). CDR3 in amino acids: CASSQDRGEQYF. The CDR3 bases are TGTGCCAGCAGCCAAGACCGGGGGGAGCAGTACTTC.

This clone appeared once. In DNA form, the CDR3 reads TGTGCCAGCAGTTTTGGGGCAAGCACAGATACGCAGTATTTT. This codes for CASSFGASTDTQYF. The rearrangement links TRBV28 to TRBJ2-3; possibly TRBD1 for D (5 bases). V was clipped by 3 bases and J by 0 bases, with 7 bases between them. Germline V gene lookup returns CDR1 MDHEN and CDR2 SYDVKM. The CDR3 has 14 amino acids.

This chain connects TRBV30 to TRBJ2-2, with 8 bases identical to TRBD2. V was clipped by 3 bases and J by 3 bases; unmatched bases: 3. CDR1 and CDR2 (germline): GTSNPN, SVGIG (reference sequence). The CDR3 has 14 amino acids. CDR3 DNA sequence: TGTGCCTGGAGCCCGGGGGGGCACACCGGGGAGCTGTTTTTT. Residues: CAWSPGGHTGELFF.

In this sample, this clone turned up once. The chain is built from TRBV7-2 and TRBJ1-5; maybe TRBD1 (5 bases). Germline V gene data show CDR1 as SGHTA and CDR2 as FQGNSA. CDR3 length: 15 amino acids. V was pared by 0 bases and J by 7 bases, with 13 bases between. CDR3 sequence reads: CASSLAGGVGQPQHF. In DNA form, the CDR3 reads TGTGCCAGCAGCTTAGCCGGAGGGGTCGGACAGCCCCAGCATTTT.

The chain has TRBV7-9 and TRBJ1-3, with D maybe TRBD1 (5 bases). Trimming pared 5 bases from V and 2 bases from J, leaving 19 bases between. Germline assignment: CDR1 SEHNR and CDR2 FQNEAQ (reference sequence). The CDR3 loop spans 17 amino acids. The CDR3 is CASSLSLLGGAGNTIYF. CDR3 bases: TGTGCCAGCAGCCTCAGCCTATTGGGAGGGGCTGGAAACACCATATATTTT. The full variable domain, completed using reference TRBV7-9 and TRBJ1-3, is DTGVSQNPRHKITKRGQNVTFRCDPISEHNRLYWYRQTLGQGPEFLTYFQNEAQLEKSRLLSDRFSAERPKGSFSTLEIQRTEQGDSAMYLCASSLSLLGGAGNTIYFGEGSWLTVV.

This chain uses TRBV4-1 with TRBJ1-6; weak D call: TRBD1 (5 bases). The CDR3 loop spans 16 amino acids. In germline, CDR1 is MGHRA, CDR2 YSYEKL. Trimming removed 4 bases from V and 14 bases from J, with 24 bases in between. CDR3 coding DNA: TGCGCCAGCAGCCCCTCCAGGGCAGGTCCTGGGGAGGCCCTCCACTTT. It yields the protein CASSPSRAGPGEALHF.

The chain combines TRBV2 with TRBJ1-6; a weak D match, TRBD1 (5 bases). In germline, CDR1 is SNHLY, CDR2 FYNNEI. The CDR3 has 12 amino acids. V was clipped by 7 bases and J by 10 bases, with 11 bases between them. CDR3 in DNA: TGTGCCAGCACGTCCAGGGTGTCACCCCTCCACTTT. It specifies CASTSRVSPLHF.

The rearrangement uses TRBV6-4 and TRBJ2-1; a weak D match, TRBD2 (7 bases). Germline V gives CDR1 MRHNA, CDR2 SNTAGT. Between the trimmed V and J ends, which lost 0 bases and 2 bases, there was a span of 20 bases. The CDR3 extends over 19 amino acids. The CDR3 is CASSDSGLGHWGPYNEQFF. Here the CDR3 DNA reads TGTGCCAGCAGTGACTCAGGACTAGGTCACTGGGGGCCCTACAATGAGCAGTTCTTC.

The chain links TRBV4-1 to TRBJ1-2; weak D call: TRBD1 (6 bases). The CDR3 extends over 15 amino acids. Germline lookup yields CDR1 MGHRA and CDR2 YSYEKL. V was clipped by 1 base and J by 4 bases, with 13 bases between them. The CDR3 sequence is CASSQVGRGSYGYTF. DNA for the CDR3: TGCGCCAGCAGCCAAGTAGGGAGGGGGAGCTATGGCTACACCTTC.

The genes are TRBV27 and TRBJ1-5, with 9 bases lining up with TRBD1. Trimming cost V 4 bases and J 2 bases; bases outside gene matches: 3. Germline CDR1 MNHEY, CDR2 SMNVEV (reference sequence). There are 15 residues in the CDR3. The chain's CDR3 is CASSSQGAGNQPQHF. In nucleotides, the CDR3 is TGTGCCAGCAGTTCACAGGGGGCTGGCAATCAGCCCCAGCATTTT.

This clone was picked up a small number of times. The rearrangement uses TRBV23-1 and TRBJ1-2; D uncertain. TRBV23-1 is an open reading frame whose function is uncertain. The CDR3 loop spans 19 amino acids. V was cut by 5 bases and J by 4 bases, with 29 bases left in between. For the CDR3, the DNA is TGCGCCAGCAGTGCTTTTCGAGCGGTAGGTCCCAAACCACTCTATGGCTACACCTTC. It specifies CASSAFRAVGPKPLYGYTF.

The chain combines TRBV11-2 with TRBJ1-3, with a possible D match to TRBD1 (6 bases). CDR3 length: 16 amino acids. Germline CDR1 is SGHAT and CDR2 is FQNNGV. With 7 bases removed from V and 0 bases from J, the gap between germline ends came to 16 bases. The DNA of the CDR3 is TGTGCCAGCACCCGGGGGGGGGACACCTCTGGAAACACCATATATTTT. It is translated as CASTRGGDTSGNTIYF.

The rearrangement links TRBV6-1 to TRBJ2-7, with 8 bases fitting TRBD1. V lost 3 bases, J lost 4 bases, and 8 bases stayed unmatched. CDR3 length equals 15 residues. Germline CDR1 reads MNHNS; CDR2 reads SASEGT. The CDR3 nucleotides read TGTGCCAGCAGTGAGAACCAGGGGGCGACGTACGAGCAGTACTTC. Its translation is CASSENQGATYEQYF.

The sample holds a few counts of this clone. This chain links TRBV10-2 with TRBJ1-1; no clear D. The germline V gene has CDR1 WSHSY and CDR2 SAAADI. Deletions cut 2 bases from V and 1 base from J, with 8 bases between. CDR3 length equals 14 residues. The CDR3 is CASSELRQNTEAFF. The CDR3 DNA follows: TGCGCCAGCAGTGAGCTGAGACAGAACACTGAAGCTTTCTTT.

The CDR3: CASSPRQGAQPQHF. The CDR3 coding sequence is TGTGCCAGTAGTCCAAGACAGGGCGCCCAGCCCCAGCATTTT. The chain carries TRBV19 and TRBJ1-5, with TRBD1 matching 7 bases. Trimming took 5 bases from V and 7 from J; bases not matched to a gene: 8. Per germline, CDR1 LNHDA and CDR2 SQIVND (reference sequence). The CDR3 is 14 residues long.

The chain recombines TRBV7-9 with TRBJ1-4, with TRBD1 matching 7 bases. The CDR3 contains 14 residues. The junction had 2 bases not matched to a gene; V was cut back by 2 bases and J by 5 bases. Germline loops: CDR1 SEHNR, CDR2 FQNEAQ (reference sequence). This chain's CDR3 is CASSLSRGNEKLFF. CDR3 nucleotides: TGTGCCAGCAGCTTATCCAGGGGGAATGAAAAACTGTTTTTT.